The rows below give T cell receptor beta chains drawn from one sample of a study of T cells after yellow fever vaccination. TCRdb re-analysed the 5' RACE reads in MiXCR, keeping a single row per CDR3 protein. The sample contains tens of thousands of distinct CDR3 sequences, 4% to 4.5% of which appear only once. Sample: CD8+ T cells sorted from PBMCs, taken 5 days after the yellow fever booster vaccination. The receptors were sampled from a man between 25 and 39 years old who received the YFV17D yellow fever vaccine. Both conserved end residues are part of each CDR3. The D gene is left open where the match is weak. Size is omitted from some rows. Given values are once, few, many or a class for expanded clones.

TRBV7-2	TRBJ2-4	many	TRBD2	TGTGCCAGCAGCTTCATAGCCGGGGAGGGCAAAAACATTCAGTACTTC	CASSFIAGEGKNIQYF
TRBV29-1	TRBJ2-7	many	TRBD1	TGCAGCGTCGGAACAGGGGGCGCGTCCTACGAGCAGTACTTC	CSVGTGGASYEQYF
TRBV5-4	TRBJ2-5	many	TRBD1	TGTGCCAGCAGACCGAGACAGGGGGGTAAAGAGACCCAGTACTTC	CASRPRQGGKETQYF
TRBV29-1	TRBJ1-1	many	-	TGCAGCGTGACAAACGAGGGGAGGAGCACTGAAGCTTTCTTT	CSVTNEGRSTEAFF
TRBV7-9	TRBJ2-7	many	-	TGTGCCAGCAGCTTACCACAGAACTACGAGCAGTACTTC	CASSLPQNYEQYF
TRBV7-9	TRBJ2-7	many	-	TGTGCCAGCAGCCAGAGGCATTTACCCTACGAGCAGTACTTC	CASSQRHLPYEQYF
TRBV18	TRBJ1-2	many	-	TGTGCCAGCTCACTCGCGGGTGGCTACACCTTC	CASSLAGGYTF
TRBV5-4	TRBJ2-7	-	TRBD2	TGTGCCAGCAGCTTCAGCGGGAGCCCATCCTACGAGCAGTACTTC	CASSFSGSPSYEQYF
TRBV5-1	TRBJ2-1	many	TRBD2	TGCGCCAGCAGCCGCGGGGGCAATGAGCAGTTCTTC	CASSRGGNEQFF
TRBV9	TRBJ2-7	many	TRBD1	TGTGCCAGCAGCGAGACAGGGGATGGCGAGCAGTACTTC	CASSETGDGEQYF
TRBV20-1	TRBJ2-5	many	-	TGCAGTGCTAGAGGTTTTTCGGATTCGGAGACCCAGTACTTC	CSARGFSDSETQYF
TRBV11-2	TRBJ1-4	many	-	TGTGCCAGCAGCTCTGGACACTCAACTAATGAAAAACTGTTTTTT	CASSSGHSTNEKLFF
TRBV3-1	TRBJ2-5	many	-	TGTGCCAGCAGCCACCAAGTGGGGCCCAGACAGGAGACCCAGTACTTC	CASSHQVGPRQETQYF
TRBV7-3	TRBJ1-1	-	-	TGTGCCAGCAGCTTGCAGGGGCCGAACACTGAAGCTTTCTTT	CASSLQGPNTEAFF